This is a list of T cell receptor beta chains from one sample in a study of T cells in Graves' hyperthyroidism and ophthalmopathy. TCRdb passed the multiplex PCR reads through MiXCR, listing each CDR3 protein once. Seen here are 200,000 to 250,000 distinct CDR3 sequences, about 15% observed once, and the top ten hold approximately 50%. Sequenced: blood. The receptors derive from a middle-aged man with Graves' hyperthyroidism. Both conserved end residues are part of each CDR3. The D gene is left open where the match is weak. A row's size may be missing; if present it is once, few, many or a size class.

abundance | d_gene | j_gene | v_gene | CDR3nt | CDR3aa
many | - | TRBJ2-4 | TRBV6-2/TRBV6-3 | TGTGCCGCCTGGTCCGGGCCAGCCAAAAACATTCAGTACTTC | CAAWSGPAKNIQYF
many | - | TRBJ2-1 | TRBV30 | TGTGCCTGGAGTGGGGACGCGTACAATGAGCAGTTCTTC | CAWSGDAYNEQFF
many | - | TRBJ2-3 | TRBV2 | TGTGCCAGCAGTGCGGGGGATACGCAGTATTTT | CASSAGDTQYF
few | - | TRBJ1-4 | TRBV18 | TGTACCAGCTCACCCTGGACGGGTGGTAATGAAAAACTGTTTTTT | CTSSPWTGGNEKLFF
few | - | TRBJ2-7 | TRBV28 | TGTGCCAGCAGATCAACAGCCCACGAGCAGTACTTC | CASRSTAHEQYF
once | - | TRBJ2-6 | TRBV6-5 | TGTGCCAGCAGTTATAAGGGGGGTAGCTCTGGGGCCAACGTCCTGACTTTC | CASSYKGGSSGANVLTF
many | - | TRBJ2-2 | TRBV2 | TGTGCCAGCCAGCGCACTTACACCGGGGAGCTGTTTTTT | CASQRTYTGELFF
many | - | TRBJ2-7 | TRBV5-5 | TGTGCCAGCAGCTTGGGCCGAGACAGAACTCACTACGAGCAGTACTTC | CASSLGRDRTHYEQYF
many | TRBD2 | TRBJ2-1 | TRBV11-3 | TGTGCCAGCAGCTTAGATCTCGGGCTAGCGGGAGATCGGAATGAGCAGTTCTTC | CASSLDLGLAGDRNEQFF
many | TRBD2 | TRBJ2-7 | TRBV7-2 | TGTGCCAGCAGCTTAAGGTCTAGCGGGAGCTACGAGCAGTACTTC | CASSLRSSGSYEQYF
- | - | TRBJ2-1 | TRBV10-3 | TGTGCCATCAGAAGTGCAGGTTACAATGAGCAGTTCTTC | CAIRSAGYNEQFF
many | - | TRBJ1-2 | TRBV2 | TGTGCCAGCAGTCCTACTGATGGCTACACCTTC | CASSPTDGYTF
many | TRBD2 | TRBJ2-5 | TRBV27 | TGTGCCAGCAGTTTAGCTAGCGGGGGTTCACTCGGAGAGACCCAGTACTTC | CASSLASGGSLGETQYF
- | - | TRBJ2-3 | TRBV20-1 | TGCAGTGCTAGTGACTGGAGGGATACGCAGTATTTT | CSASDWRDTQYF
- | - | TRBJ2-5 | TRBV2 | TGTGCCAGCAGTGGCCAAGAGACCCAGTACTTC | CASSGQETQYF
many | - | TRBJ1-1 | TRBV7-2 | TGTGCCAGCAGCTTAGAAGGGGGTGACACTGAAGCTTTCTTT | CASSLEGGDTEAFF
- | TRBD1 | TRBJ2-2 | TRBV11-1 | TGTGCCAGCAGCTTAGGGGACAGGGAGGCCGGGGAGCTGTTTTTT | CASSLGDREAGELFF
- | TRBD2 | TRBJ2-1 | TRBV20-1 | TGCAGTGCTAGACGGGGACTAGCGGGCGCCTACAATGAGCAGTTCTTC | CSARRGLAGAYNEQFF